Below, 7 T cell receptor beta chains from the same sample are listed, as sequenced in a study of blood T cells in healthy people across ages. The second PCR ran roughly 6 to 11 cycles with a sample-barcoded 5' primer and J-beta primers. TCRdb reprocessed the 5' RACE reads with MiXCR, giving one entry per CDR3 protein. The table shows some 930,000 distinct CDR3 sequences, with 25% to 30% occurring only once. The sample was also reused in another study, on T cells of mothers and their children.

What was sequenced was blood. These receptors were collected from a woman between 35 and 50 years old in good health.

The chain links TRBV18 to TRBJ1-5; 7 nucleotides match TRBD1. The CDR3 has 14 residues. Germline values: CDR1 KGHSH, CDR2 LQKENI. Trimming removed 8 bases from V and 6 bases from J; junction bases left unmatched: 10. The CDR3 here is CASRRQGDSQPQHF. The DNA of the CDR3 is TGTGCCAGCAGACGACAGGGAGATAGTCAGCCCCAGCATTTT.

There are a few counts of this clonotype. At one of its ends the junction is not consistent with the germline gene, which may arise from a read error. The J gene is TRBJ2-3, the V gene TRBV5-1, with D possibly TRBD1 on 6 matching bases. This CDR3 has 14 residues. Germline-derived CDR1 and CDR2 are SGHRS and YFSETQ. CDR3 coding DNA: TGCGCCAGCAGCCCAACCCCCTCAGGACAGCCCATGGATTTT. Protein: CASSPTPSGQPMDF.

The J gene is TRBJ1-5, the V gene TRBV6-2 or TRBV6-3, with D hard to call. The V end was cut by 7 bases, the J end by 0 bases, with 22 bases between. Germline CDR1 reads MNHEY; CDR2 reads SVGEGT. The CDR3 sequence is 18 residues long. The CDR3 reads CASNKMSRAIYSNQPQHF. The CDR3 nucleotides read TGTGCCAGCAACAAGATGAGTAGGGCCATCTATAGCAATCAGCCCCAGCATTTT.

The chain recombines TRBV2 with TRBJ1-2; no reliable D call. The CDR3 has 14 residues. Germline V lookup: CDR1 SNHLY, CDR2 FYNNEI. V dropped 0 bases and J dropped 5 bases, with 10 bases sitting between them. The CDR3 coding sequence is TGTGCCAGCAGTGAAGCGAGGGAAACTTATGGCTACACCTTC. This encodes CASSEARETYGYTF.

This clonotype was found many times. The chain links TRBV6-1 to TRBJ1-5; D is uncertain. The CDR3 is made up of 12 amino acids. From germline, CDR1 is MNHNS and CDR2 SASEGT. V was shortened by 2 bases and J by 6 bases, with 5 bases between the two germline ends. The CDR3 loop reads CASSERSQPQHF. The DNA for the CDR3 is TGTGCCAGCAGTGAACGGAGTCAGCCCCAGCATTTT.

This clonotype was counted ten times or more. The rearrangement uses TRBV19 and TRBJ2-7; possible D gene TRBD2, 6 bases. The CDR3 is 18 residues long. Germline CDR1 is LNHDA and CDR2 is SQIVND (reference sequence). V lost 1 base, J lost 0 bases, and 19 bases lay in between. CDR3 in amino acids: CASSIGGRWGESSYEQYF. The CDR3 DNA is TGTGCCAGTAGTATAGGAGGACGTTGGGGGGAGAGCTCCTACGAGCAGTACTTC.

The chain carries TRBV12-3 or TRBV12-4 and TRBJ2-3; 9 positions match TRBD2. J was trimmed by 4 bases and V by 6 bases; bases with no gene match: 11. The length of the CDR3 is 16 residues. The CDR3 region is CASSLGAGGRADTQYF. In nucleotides, the CDR3 is TGTGCCAGCAGCCTCGGAGCGGGGGGAAGGGCAGATACGCAGTATTTT.